This T cell receptor beta chain was found in a study of monozygotic twins with cystic fibrosis. About the research overall: Library input was 2.5 to 3.5 micrograms of fragmented DNA, with approximately 14 PCR cycles.

Measured with immunoSEQ multiplex PCR; TCRdb has only the in-frame clones, and not every one. The data hold roughly 32,000 clones, with around 96% observed a single time. The CDR3 has 15 residues. V gave up 3 bases and J gave up 2 bases, with 14 bases separating them. Looked up from germline, CDR1 is LNHDA and CDR2 is SQIVND (reference sequence). Regarding the study as a whole: Monozygotic CF twins shared more identical nucleotide clonotypes than unrelated patients. Clonality was generally low (median around 0.0098), higher in the most severe patients. V usage most resembled the co-twin in 13 of 16 pairs.

About this clone itself: The antigen is not known.

The receptor was isolated from a girl aged 2 to 9 with cystic fibrosis. The rearrangement uses TRBV19 and TRBJ2-7; D perhaps matches TRBD2 (5 bases). The sequenced sample consisted of blood. The CDR3 nucleotides are TGTGCCAGTAGTATCCTAGAGGGAACGGCCTACGAGCAGTACTTC. Encoded protein: CASSILEGTAYEQYF.